Presented here are 13 T cell receptor beta chains from one specimen sequenced in a study of T-cell memory formation after mild COVID-19. TCRdb re-analysed the 5' RACE reads in MiXCR, keeping a single row per CDR3 protein. The table includes 150,000 to 200,000 distinct CDR3 sequences, about 22% detected once. Source material: PBMCs or a T cell subset sorted from them (not recorded which). These receptors were collected from an adult woman who had mild COVID-19 (a few samples of this study predate the infection). Cell type and time point are not known.

This clonotype has a handful of counts. This chain links TRBV20-1 with TRBJ2-1; 11 nucleotides align to TRBD1. Germline trimming cut 1 base from V and 8 bases from J; bases unmatched to any gene: 10. The CDR3 extends over 16 amino acids. From germline, CDR1 is DFQATT and CDR2 SNEGSKA (reference sequence). The CDR3 is CSARVPGQGVVDEQFF. DNA for the CDR3: TGCAGTGCTAGAGTCCCGGGACAGGGGGTCGTGGATGAGCAGTTCTTC.

The CDR3, as DNA: TGTGCCAGCTCACCGGGTCCCGACGGGGCAATCGCGCAGTTCTTC. Protein product: CASSPGPDGAIAQFF. The V call is TRBV18, the J call TRBJ2-1, with D perhaps assigned TRBD1 or TRBD2 (5 bases each). Germline values: CDR1 KGHSH, CDR2 LQKENI. This CDR3 spans 15 amino acids. Trimming left V 3 bases short and J 12 bases short, with 21 bases between.

This clonotype was detected many times. The chain joins TRBV20-1 to TRBJ2-7; 12 nucleotides match TRBD2. The V gene end was trimmed by 3 bases and the J gene end by 0 bases; junction bases not matched to a gene: 3. The CDR3 is 15 residues long. CDR1 is DFQATT, CDR2 SNEGSKA, per germline (reference sequence). The CDR3 loop is CSASTSGGFSYEQYF. The CDR3 nucleotides are TGCAGTGCTAGCACTAGCGGGGGGTTCTCCTACGAGCAGTACTTC.

This CDR3 is CASSYSQGSSEAFF. CDR3 nucleotide sequence: TGTGCCAGCAGTTACTCTCAGGGATCCTCTGAAGCTTTCTTT. This chain connects TRBV6-5 to TRBJ1-1, with D perhaps TRBD1 (5 bases). Germline V gives CDR1 MNHEY, CDR2 SVGAGI. The V and J ends lost 0 bases and 6 bases respectively, with 11 bases between them. The CDR3 loop spans 14 amino acids.

The chain employs TRBV2 and TRBJ2-5, with a possible D match to TRBD1 (6 bases). The CDR3 runs to 12 residues. V lost 6 bases and J 5 bases, leaving 10 bases between the germline ends. Germline lookup yields CDR1 SNHLY and CDR2 FYNNEI. The CDR3, as DNA: TGTGCCAGCAGGGACAGAGGGGAGACCCAGTACTTC. Protein: CASRDRGETQYF. The full variable domain, in which reference TRBV2 and TRBJ2-5 provide the parts outside the CDR3, is EPEVTQTPSHQVTQMGQEVILRCVPISNHLYFYWYRQILGQKVEFLVSFYNNEISEKSEIFDDQFSVERPDGSNFTLKIRSTKLEDSAMYFCASRDRGETQYFGPGTRLLVL.

This clonotype has only one observation. The gene calls are TRBV5-6 and TRBJ2-7; 8 positions agree with TRBD2. Germline V gives CDR1 SGHDT, CDR2 YYEEEE. V was clipped by 7 bases and J by 3 bases; unmatched bases: 9. The CDR3 sequence is 14 residues long. The CDR3: CASGLGSGNYEQYF. CDR3 coding DNA: TGTGCCAGCGGTCTAGGTAGCGGGAACTACGAGCAGTACTTC.

The chain's CDR3 is CASEGPKVGRNTEAFF. CDR3 in DNA: TGTGCCAGCGAGGGCCCAAAGGTCGGGAGGAACACTGAAGCTTTCTTT. The gene calls are TRBV18 and TRBJ1-1; D gene unclear. There are 16 residues in the CDR3. Germline V gene data show CDR1 as KGHSH and CDR2 as LQKENI. Trimming took 8 bases from V and 1 from J, leaving 20 bases between them.

This clonotype was detected only a few times. The chain links TRBV6-1 to TRBJ2-2; D not certain. CDR3 length equals 15 residues. Germline V gene lookup returns CDR1 MNHNS and CDR2 SASEGT. Trimming removed 1 base from V and 0 bases from J, with 6 bases in between. Here the CDR3 reads CASSEDPANTGELFF. The CDR3 nucleotides read TGTGCCAGCAGTGAAGATCCAGCGAACACCGGGGAGCTGTTTTTT.

The chain uses TRBV5-1 and TRBJ2-1; D remains unclear. Looked up from germline, CDR1 is SGHRS and CDR2 is YFSETQ. Trimming removed 0 bases from V and 9 bases from J, with 13 bases in between. This CDR3 is built from 14 residues. The CDR3 loop reads CASSLAYSETEQFF. The CDR3, as DNA: TGCGCCAGCAGCTTGGCGTACTCTGAGACTGAGCAGTTCTTC.

This clonotype was seen ten or more times. The gene calls are TRBV12-3 or TRBV12-4 and TRBJ2-7, with TRBD2 matching 7 bases. V dropped 6 bases and J dropped 7; count of bases not matched to a gene: 9. The CDR3 is 13 residues long. Here the CDR3 reads CASSLGGSGEQYF. CDR3 in DNA: TGTGCCAGCAGCCTGGGAGGGTCGGGGGAGCAGTACTTC.

The V and J genes are TRBV5-4 and TRBJ1-2, with D unresolved. The length of the CDR3 is 16 residues. From germline, CDR1 is SGHNT and CDR2 YYREEE (reference sequence). V was cut by 3 bases and J by 3 bases, with 18 bases left in between. In DNA, the CDR3 is TGTGCCAGCAGCTCTCGGAATGAAGGAGGTTACTATGGCTACACCTTC. It yields the protein CASSSRNEGGYYGYTF.

CDR3 sequence reads: CASSSLPGTSGPYNEQFF. In DNA, the CDR3 is TGTGCCAGTAGTTCACTCCCCGGGACTAGCGGCCCCTACAATGAGCAGTTCTTC. V is TRBV19 and J is TRBJ2-1, with 11 nucleotides matching TRBD2. The trim removed 5 bases at V and 2 bases at J, leaving 11 bases unmatched. Germline V gene lookup returns CDR1 LNHDA and CDR2 SQIVND (reference sequence). The CDR3 runs 18 residues.

This chain uses TRBV7-6 with TRBJ2-1; D remains ambiguous. The CDR3 consists of 15 residues. The germline gives CDR1 SGHVS, CDR2 FNYEAQ. The ends were cut back, 1 base at V and 2 bases at J, with 9 bases in the middle. The CDR3 sequence: CASSLDPGTYNEQFF. Here the CDR3 DNA reads TGTGCCAGCAGCTTAGATCCAGGCACCTACAATGAGCAGTTCTTC.